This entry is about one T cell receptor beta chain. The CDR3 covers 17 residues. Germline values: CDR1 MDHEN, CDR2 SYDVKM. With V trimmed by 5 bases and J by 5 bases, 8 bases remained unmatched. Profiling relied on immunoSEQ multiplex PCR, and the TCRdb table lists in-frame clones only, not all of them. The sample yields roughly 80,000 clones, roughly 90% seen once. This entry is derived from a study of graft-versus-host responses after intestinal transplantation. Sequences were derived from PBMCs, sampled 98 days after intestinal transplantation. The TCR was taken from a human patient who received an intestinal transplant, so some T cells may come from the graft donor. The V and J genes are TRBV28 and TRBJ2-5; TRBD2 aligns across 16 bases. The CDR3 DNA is TGTGCCAGCAGTACCGGGACTAGCGGGAGGGCCTTTGAGACCCAGTACTTC. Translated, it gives CASSTGTSGRAFETQYF.